The 7 T cell receptor beta chains below come from one sample, sequenced in a study of cytomegalovirus exposure and HLA in healthy donors (TCRdb year 2017). Libraries were prepared through the immunoSEQ multiplex PCR assay. A mixture of 60 forward primers for TCR Vbeta segments and 13 reverse primers for TCR Jbeta segments was used in the multiplex PCR. TCRdb stores this immuneACCESS table with in-frame sequences only. Part of the clones is absent; in the studies checked, under half of the shortfall reflects unresolved V genes, and no reason is known for the rest. For this sample there are approximately 180,000 clones; about an eighth appear just once. In total, the top ten clones hold approximately 7.8% of the sample. Sequenced: PBMCs. The receptors here all came from a man in his forties or fifties in good health and CMV-seropositive.

The chain employs TRBV10-3 and TRBJ1-5; unclear D gene. Germline V gene data show CDR1 as ENHRY and CDR2 as SYGVKD. The CDR3 runs 15 residues. V lost 2 bases to trimming and J lost 2 bases, with 10 bases between them. CDR3 region: CAISEEGSGNQPQHF. CDR3 nucleotides: TGTGCCATCAGTGAGGAGGGATCCGGCAATCAGCCCCAGCATTTT.

There are a few counts of this clone. The chain has TRBV27 and TRBJ1-2; 7 nucleotides agree with TRBD1. The V and J ends lost 6 bases and 1 base, in that order; junction bases with no gene match: 11. Germline CDR1 is MNHEY and CDR2 is SMNVEV (reference sequence). The CDR3 consists of 16 residues. In DNA form, the CDR3 reads TGTGCCAGCAGCTCTCGCACAGGGGCCCATAACTATGGCTACACCTTC. As protein: CASSSRTGAHNYGYTF.

This chain connects TRBV5-1 to TRBJ1-1; 11 nucleotides align to TRBD1. The V segment lost 0 bases and the J segment 10 bases; nucleotides outside the gene matches: 5. Looked up from germline, CDR1 is SGHRS and CDR2 is YFSETQ. The CDR3 has 14 amino acids. The CDR3 loop reads CASSLGGQGERAFF. CDR3 in DNA: TGCGCCAGCAGCTTGGGGGGACAGGGGGAAAGAGCTTTCTTT.

V gene TRBV10-3 combines with J gene TRBJ2-6; D is undetermined. The CDR3 is 16 amino acids. Between the trimmed V and J ends, which lost 3 bases and 0 bases, there was a span of 9 bases. The germline V gene encodes CDR1 ENHRY and CDR2 SYGVKD. CDR3 residues: CAISEGGTSGANVLTF. For the CDR3, the DNA is TGTGCCATCAGTGAAGGCGGAACCTCTGGGGCCAACGTCCTGACTTTC.

The rearrangement joins TRBV6-1 to TRBJ1-1, with 7 positions matching TRBD1. This CDR3 spans 11 amino acids. Trimming at V came to 7 bases and at J to 8 bases, leaving 4 bases not matched to a gene. The germline V gene encodes CDR1 MNHNS and CDR2 SASEGT. The CDR3 DNA sequence: TGTGCCAGCACCTCGACAGGGGAAGCTTTCTTT. Translation: CASTSTGEAFF.

This clone rates as medium-sized (0.01 to 0.1%). This chain joins TRBV29-1 and TRBJ2-5; possibly TRBD2 for D (6 bases). V was clipped by 6 bases and J by 5 bases, with 22 bases between them. CDR1 and CDR2 (germline): SQVTM, ANQGSEA. CDR3 size: 15 residues. CDR3 nucleotides: TGCAGCGTCGAAACGGATGCAGGGAGGAGCGAGACCCAGTACTTC. This codes for CSVETDAGRSETQYF. Combining the CDR3 with reference TRBV29-1 and TRBJ2-5 gives the whole variable domain SAVISQKPSRDICQRGTSLTIQCQVDSQVTMMFWYRQQPGQSLTLIATANQGSEATYESGFVIDKFPISRPNLTFSTLTVSNMSPEDSSIYLCSVETDAGRSETQYFGPGTRLLVL.

The genes are TRBV2 and TRBJ1-5; D gene unclear. Trimming took off 4 bases at V and 7 bases at J, with 8 bases between the two ends. CDR1 and CDR2 (germline): SNHLY, FYNNEI. CDR3 size: 12 residues. The CDR3, as DNA: TGTGCCAGCAGTGTATTGAGCCAGCCCCAGCATTTT. Protein: CASSVLSQPQHF.